The sample holds one count of the clone carrying this T cell receptor beta chain. Participant reports of clinical history set cohort assignment. The study counted Cohort 3 donors as recovered given two negative PCRs, clearance, or symptom resolution. Trimming removed 5 bases at V and 5 bases at J, with 12 bases between. Per the germline V gene, CDR1 is MNHEY and CDR2 is SVGAGI. The CDR3 runs 13 residues. Authors' processing steps: Cell counts per sample came from amplifying reference gene primers. The repertoire was sequenced with immunoSEQ multiplex PCR; TCRdb's copy has only in-frame clones and lacks some. V, J and clone size were drawn from that table, and D and trimming were deduced from the DNA. The sample has about 460,000 clones; approximately 91% are singletons. The data originate from a study of blood T cell repertoires in COVID-19. Across the study: Sources were T cells, B-cell-depleted T cells, or PBMCs; the material itself was cDNA or gDNA.

This TCR came from a woman aged 55-70 years who had recovered from COVID-19. Material: PBMCs or T cells enriched from blood (not recorded which). This chain uses TRBV6-5 with TRBJ2-5; D is ambiguous. CDR3 protein: CASSPQPAETQYF. The CDR3 region has the DNA TGTGCCAGCAGTCCACAGCCGGCGGAGACCCAGTACTTC.